These 13 T cell receptor beta chains share one sample of origin, sequenced in a study of regulatory T cells in long-lasting Graves disease. Time point meaning: newly diagnosed GD, antithyroid drugs for less than 3 months. The TCR library was prepared using RNA isolated from PBMCs. In building TCR beta libraries, iRepertoire HTBI primers were used together with Arm-PCR of CDR3 regions. TCRdb passed the multiplex PCR reads through MiXCR, listing each CDR3 protein once. The repertoire holds 400,000 to 500,000 distinct CDR3 sequences, with around 17% as singletons. The data were also submitted as part of a second study, on T cells in Graves' hyperthyroidism and ophthalmopathy.

The starting material was peripheral blood mononuclear cells (PBMCs), obtained at new diagnosis, from a patient treated with antithyroid drugs. All receptors derive from a woman aged 18-29 years with Graves disease.

The chain links TRBV6-2 or TRBV6-3 to TRBJ1-2; a weak D match, TRBD1 (5 bases). V was pared by 6 bases and J by 3 bases, with 20 bases between. CDR1 and CDR2 from the germline V gene are MNHEY and SVGEGT. This CDR3 is built from 16 residues. CDR3 amino acids: CASSNGQGVGDYGYTF. The CDR3, as DNA: TGTGCCAGCAGCAACGGGCAGGGCGTTGGAGACTATGGCTACACCTTC.

This clonotype was seen more than once but under ten times. This may stem from a read error, because a much larger clone lies one nucleotide away. V gene TRBV12-3 or TRBV12-4 combines with J gene TRBJ2-5, with 8 bases identical to TRBD2. The V segment lost 3 bases and the J segment 7 bases; nucleotides outside the gene matches: 7. CDR3 length: 14 amino acids. In nucleotides, the CDR3 is TGTGCCAGCAGTTTGGCGGGAGGTATTGGGACCCAGTACTTC. This sequence encodes CASSLAGGIGTQYF.

DNA for the CDR3: TGCGCCAGCAGCCCTGCCGGGACAGGGGGCTTTTTTTATACCGGGGAGCTGTTTTTT. It specifies CASSPAGTGGFFYTGELFF. V is TRBV4-3 and J is TRBJ2-2, with TRBD1 matching 12 bases. CDR3 length: 19 residues. Germline CDR1 is LGHNA and CDR2 is YSLEER. V lost 4 bases to trimming and J lost 5 bases; unmatched junction nucleotides: 14.

This clonotype was observed many times. This rearrangement joins TRBV3-1 to TRBJ1-3, with D possibly TRBD1 on 5 matching bases. The CDR3 covers 15 residues. The germline V gene has CDR1 LGHDT and CDR2 YNNKEL (reference sequence). The V end was cut by 5 bases, the J end by 3 bases, with 14 bases between. In nucleotides, the CDR3 is TGTGCCAGCAGCTCTCCCAGGGAAAGTGGAAACACCATATATTTT. Translation gives CASSSPRESGNTIYF. The full variable domain, with the rest looked up from reference TRBV3-1 and TRBJ1-3, is DTAVSQTPKYLVTQMGNDKSIKCEQNLGHDTMYWYKQDSKKFLKIMFSYNNKELIINETVPNRFSPKSPDKAHLNLHINSLELGDSAVYFCASSSPRESGNTIYFGEGSWLTVV.

As to this clonotype: This may come from a read error, since a much larger clone is one base off. This chain links TRBV5-1 with TRBJ1-1, with 7 bases lining up with TRBD1. The V gene's germline CDR1 is SGHRS and CDR2 YFSETQ. V lost 2 bases to trimming and J lost 3 bases; unmatched junction nucleotides: 7. The CDR3 contains 15 residues. The CDR3 nucleotides are TGCGCCAGCAGCTTAAGACAGGGCGGAGACACTGAAGCTTTCTTT. It yields the protein CASSLRQGGDTEAFF.

This clonotype was seen repeatedly, ten times or more. The rearrangement uses TRBV20-1 and TRBJ2-5; TRBD2 might be the D (6 bases). Germline CDR1 is DFQATT and CDR2 is SNEGSKA (reference sequence). The CDR3 totals 13 residues. Trimming left V 6 bases short and J 5 bases short, with 16 bases between. CDR3 nucleotides: TGCAGTGCGCCGATCTCGGGGGAGGAGACCCAGTACTTC. Translation gives CSAPISGEETQYF.

This clonotype was counted only a few times. This chain joins TRBV4-1 and TRBJ1-5, with TRBD1 matching over 10 bases. CDR3 length equals 13 residues. CDR1 and CDR2 (germline): MGHRA, YSYEKL. V lost 3 bases and J lost 9; bases outside the gene matches: 2. The CDR3 bases are TGCGCCAGCAGCCAGGACAGGGGGAGGCCCCAGCATTTT. Its protein product is CASSQDRGRPQHF.

The genes are TRBV9 and TRBJ2-5, with no clear D. Germline-derived CDR1 and CDR2 are SGDLS and YYNGEE. This CDR3 spans 17 amino acids. Between the trimmed V and J ends, which lost 0 bases and 1 base, there was a span of 16 bases. The CDR3, as DNA: TGTGCCAGCAGCGTAGCGGCCGGGCACCTTCGCCAAGAGACCCAGTACTTC. This codes for CASSVAAGHLRQETQYF.

There are many counts of this clonotype. The chain combines TRBV5-1 with TRBJ2-1; 8 bases line up with TRBD2. Germline lookup yields CDR1 SGHRS and CDR2 YFSETQ. The CDR3 spans 15 residues. V lost 3 bases, J lost 13 bases, and 15 bases stayed unmatched. In DNA, the CDR3 is TGCGCCAGCAGCTCCCCGACGGGAGGGCATCCCTCCCAGTTCTTC. This codes for CASSSPTGGHPSQFF.

This clonotype appeared a few times. This chain connects TRBV5-1 to TRBJ2-1; 7 positions agree with TRBD2. The CDR3 is 14 amino acids. Trimming removed 0 bases from V and 9 bases from J; junction bases left unmatched: 6. Per germline, CDR1 SGHRS and CDR2 YFSETQ. CDR3 region: CASSLAGGSGEQFF. Here the CDR3 DNA reads TGCGCCAGCAGCTTGGCCGGGGGGTCCGGTGAGCAGTTCTTC.

The chain is built from TRBV9 and TRBJ1-4, with a possible D match to TRBD1 (5 bases). Trimming took 3 bases from V and 8 from J, leaving 8 bases between them. This CDR3 has 12 amino acids. The V gene's germline CDR1 is SGDLS and CDR2 YYNGEE. CDR3 residues: CASSARQEKLFF. The CDR3, as DNA: TGTGCCAGCAGCGCCCGACAGGAAAAACTGTTTTTT.

The table lists this clonotype with a few counts. This sequence joins TRBV6-1 and TRBJ2-5, with D unclear. Trimming pared 8 bases from V and 4 bases from J, leaving 2 bases between. The germline V gene has CDR1 MNHNS and CDR2 SASEGT. This CDR3 spans 9 amino acids. In DNA, the CDR3 is TGTGCCAGCCGAGAGACCCAGTACTTC. Amino acids: CASRETQYF.

This clonotype has just a few counts. The chain has TRBV14 and TRBJ2-3; 8 bases agree with TRBD2. Germline CDR1 is SGHDN and CDR2 is FVKESK. The CDR3 has 15 residues. Trimming at V came to 3 bases and at J to 6 bases, leaving 8 bases not matched to a gene. The CDR3 DNA reads as TGTGCCAGCAGCCAGCGGACGGGAGGGGTGGATACGCAGTATTTT. Its protein is CASSQRTGGVDTQYF. Using reference TRBV14 and TRBJ2-3 for the parts outside the CDR3, the full variable domain is EAGVTQFPSHSVIEKGQTVTLRCDPISGHDNLYWYRRVMGKEIKFLLHFVKESKQDESGMPNNRFLAERTGGTYSTLKVQPAELEDSGVYFCASSQRTGGVDTQYFGPGTRLTVL.